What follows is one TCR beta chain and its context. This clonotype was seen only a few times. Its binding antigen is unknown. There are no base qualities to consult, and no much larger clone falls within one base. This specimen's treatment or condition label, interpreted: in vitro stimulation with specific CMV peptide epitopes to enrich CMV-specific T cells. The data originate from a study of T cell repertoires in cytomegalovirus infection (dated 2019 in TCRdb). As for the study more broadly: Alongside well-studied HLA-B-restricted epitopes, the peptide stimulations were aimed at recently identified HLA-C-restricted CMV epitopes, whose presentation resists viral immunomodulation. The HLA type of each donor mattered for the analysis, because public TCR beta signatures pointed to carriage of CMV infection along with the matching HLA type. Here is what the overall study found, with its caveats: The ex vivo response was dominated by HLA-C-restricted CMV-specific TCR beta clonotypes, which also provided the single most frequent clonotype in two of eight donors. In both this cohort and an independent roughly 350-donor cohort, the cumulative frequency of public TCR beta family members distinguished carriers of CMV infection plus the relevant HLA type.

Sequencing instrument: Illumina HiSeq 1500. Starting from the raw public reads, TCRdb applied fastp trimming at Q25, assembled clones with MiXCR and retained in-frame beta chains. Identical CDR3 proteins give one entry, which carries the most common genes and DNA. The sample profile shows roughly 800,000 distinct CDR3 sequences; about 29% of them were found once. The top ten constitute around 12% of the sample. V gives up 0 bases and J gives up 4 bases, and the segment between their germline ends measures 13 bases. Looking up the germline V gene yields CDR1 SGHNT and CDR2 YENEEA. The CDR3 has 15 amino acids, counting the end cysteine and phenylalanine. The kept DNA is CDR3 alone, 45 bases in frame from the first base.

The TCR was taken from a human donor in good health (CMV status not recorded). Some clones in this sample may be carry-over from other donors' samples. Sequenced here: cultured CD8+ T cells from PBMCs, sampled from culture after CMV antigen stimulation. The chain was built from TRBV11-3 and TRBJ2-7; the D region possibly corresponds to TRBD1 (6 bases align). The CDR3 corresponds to CASSLEGATAYEQYF. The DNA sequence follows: TGTGCCAGCAGCTTAGAGGGGGCGACAGCTTACGAGCAGTACTTC.